This paragraph covers one TCR beta chain sequence. This receptor's antigen is unknown. The input lacks base qualities; no much larger clone sits a single base away. TCRbeta CDR3 regions were amplified from genomic DNA using the immunoSEQ Assay, a bias-controlled multiplex PCR. The authors' pipeline ran thus. The number of nucleated cells in each sample was estimated from the amplification of reference gene primers within the assay. To quantify the absolute abundance of each unique TCRbeta CDR3 rearrangement, sequence reads were collapsed and filtered. For each sample, productive Simpson clonality was calculated as the square root of Simpson's diversity index across productive rearrangements. In its TCRdb copy, this immuneACCESS table keeps in-frame sequences only and misses some clones. Where compared with another copy, unresolved V genes explain less than half of these, and the others have no known cause. The DNA was the basis for D and trimming; V, J and clone size are from that table. The sample table contains 300,000 or so clones; only one count was recorded for more than 85% of them. Of the sample, roughly 1% is held by the ten largest clones.

Counted from cysteine to phenylalanine, this CDR3 has 16 amino acids. Only CDR3 DNA is held: 48 bases, read in frame from base 1. Sequences SGHTA (CDR1) and FQGNSA (CDR2) are obtained from the germline V gene. Between the V and J ends, shortened by 4 bases and 4 bases respectively, the junction contains 19 bases. Participants in the prospective study were aged 18 to 89 years, lived in about two dozen United States geographic areas, and enrolled through a virtual design. Cohort assignment in the prospective study relied on participant-reported clinical history from a screening survey and a study questionnaire. Recovered participants in ImmuneRACE Cohort 3 were defined as having two consecutive negative NP/OP PCR tests, clearance from a healthcare professional, or resolution of symptoms. In the prospective study, mobile phlebotomists collected whole blood, serum and a nasopharyngeal or oropharyngeal swab from each participant. Prospective study participants could optionally give additional blood draws and questionnaires over a roughly 2-month period. Blood samples from the prospective study were shipped frozen or at room temperature prior to DNA extraction.

This sample stems from a study of blood T cell repertoires in COVID-19 (dated by TCRdb to the early 2020s). Regarding the study in general: Samples from collaborators originated in the United States, Italy and Spain and spanned both the acute and convalescent phases of COVID-19. The prospective study material was composed of cDNA or gDNA derived from T cells, B-cell-depleted T cells, or PBMCs. Subjects who had been exposed to COVID-19, were actively infected with it, or had recovered from it provided the deeply sampled blood TCRbeta repertoires that made up the dataset. The repertoires were released in a freely available public database intended as a resource for research on the immune response to SARS-CoV-2. Samples were obtained from the ongoing ImmuneRACE study (first 160 participants) and from roughly 1,300 subjects provided by 6 global collaborators. The sample metadata nearly always contained a de-identified subject ID, COVID-19 status, age in years and sex. HLA class I and class II types, where available, came from metadata supplied by the sample provider rather than from assay-based typing.

Study-wide conclusions, independent of this receptor: The amount of clinical and demographic metadata varied by source and participant and was provided uncurated.

The specimen was PBMCs or T cells enriched from blood (not recorded which). The source of this sequence is a woman aged 25 to 39 who had recovered from COVID-19. The rearrangement joined TRBV7-2 to TRBJ1-2; no D gene can be assigned with confidence. The DNA is TGTGCCAGCAGCTCCGACCCTACGGCCAGGCCCTATGGCTACACCTTC. This sequence encodes CASSSDPTARPYGYTF. The reference TRBV7-2 and TRBJ1-2 proteins fill in what lies around the CDR3, so the full variable domain reads GAGVSQSPSNKVTEKGKDVELRCDPISGHTALYWYRQSLGQGLEFLIYFQGNSAPDKSGLPSDRFSAERTGGSVSTLTIQRTQQEDSAVYLCASSSDPTARPYGYTFGSGTRLTVV.